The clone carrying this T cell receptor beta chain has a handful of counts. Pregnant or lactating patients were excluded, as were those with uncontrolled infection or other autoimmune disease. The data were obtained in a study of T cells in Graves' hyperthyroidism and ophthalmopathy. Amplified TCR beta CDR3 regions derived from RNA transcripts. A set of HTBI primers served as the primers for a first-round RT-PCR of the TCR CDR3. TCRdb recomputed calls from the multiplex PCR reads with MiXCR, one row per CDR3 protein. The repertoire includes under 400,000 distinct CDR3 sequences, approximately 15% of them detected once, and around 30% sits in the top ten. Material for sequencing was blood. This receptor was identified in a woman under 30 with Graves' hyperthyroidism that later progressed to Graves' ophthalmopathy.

CDR3 DNA sequence: TGTGCCAGCAGCTTATTTTACGGGAGGTCTCCCTACGAGCAGTACTTC. This translates into CASSLFYGRSPYEQYF. V is TRBV11-2 and J is TRBJ2-7, with 7 bases fitting TRBD2. Germline V gene sequence: CDR1 SGHAT, CDR2 FQNNGV. The CDR3 extends over 16 amino acids. V lost 2 bases to trimming and J lost 2 bases; unmatched junction nucleotides: 9.